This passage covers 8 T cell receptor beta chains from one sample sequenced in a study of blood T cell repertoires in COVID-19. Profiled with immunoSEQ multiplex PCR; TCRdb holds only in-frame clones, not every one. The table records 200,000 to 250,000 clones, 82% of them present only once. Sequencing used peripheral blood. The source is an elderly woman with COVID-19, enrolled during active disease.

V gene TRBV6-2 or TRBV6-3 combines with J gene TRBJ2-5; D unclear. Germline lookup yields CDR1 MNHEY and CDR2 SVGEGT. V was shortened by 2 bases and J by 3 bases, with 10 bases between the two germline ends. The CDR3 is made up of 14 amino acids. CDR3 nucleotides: TGTGCCAGCAGTTACGGTTGGCCCGAAGAGACCCAGTACTTC. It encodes CASSYGWPEETQYF.

CDR3 residues: CASGQGYEQYF. Written as DNA, the CDR3 is TGTGCCAGCGGACAGGGCTACGAGCAGTACTTC. This rearrangement joins TRBV11-1 to TRBJ2-7, with TRBD1 identical over 8 bases. Germline values: CDR1 SGHAT, CDR2 FQDESV (reference sequence). This CDR3 is 11 amino acids long. Trimming at V came to 8 bases and at J to 3 bases, leaving 0 bases not matched to a gene.

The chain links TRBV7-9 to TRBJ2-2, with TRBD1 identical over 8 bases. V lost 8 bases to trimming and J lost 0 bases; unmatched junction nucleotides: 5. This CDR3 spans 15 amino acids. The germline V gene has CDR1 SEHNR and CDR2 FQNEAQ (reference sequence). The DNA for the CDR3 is TGTGCCAGCGGAGACAGGGGCCCGAACACCGGGGAGCTGTTTTTT. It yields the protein CASGDRGPNTGELFF.

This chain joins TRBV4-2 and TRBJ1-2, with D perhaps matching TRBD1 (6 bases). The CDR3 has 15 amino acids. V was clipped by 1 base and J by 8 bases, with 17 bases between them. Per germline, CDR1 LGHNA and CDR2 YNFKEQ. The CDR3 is CASSQGPTGKSGYTF. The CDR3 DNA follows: TGTGCCAGCAGCCAAGGTCCCACAGGGAAGAGCGGCTACACCTTC.

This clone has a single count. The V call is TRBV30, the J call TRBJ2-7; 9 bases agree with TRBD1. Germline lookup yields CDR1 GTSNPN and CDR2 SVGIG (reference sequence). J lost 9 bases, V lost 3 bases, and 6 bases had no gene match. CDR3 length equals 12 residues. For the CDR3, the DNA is TGTGCCTGGAGGACAGGGGGTTCTGGGCAGTACTTC. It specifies CAWRTGGSGQYF.

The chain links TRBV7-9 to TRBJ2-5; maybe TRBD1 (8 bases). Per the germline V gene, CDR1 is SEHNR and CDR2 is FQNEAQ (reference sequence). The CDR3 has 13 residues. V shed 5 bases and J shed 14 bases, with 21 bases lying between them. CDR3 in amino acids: CASSLYRGGTLYF. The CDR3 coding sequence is TGTGCCAGCAGCCTCTACAGGGGGGGGACCCTCTACTTC.

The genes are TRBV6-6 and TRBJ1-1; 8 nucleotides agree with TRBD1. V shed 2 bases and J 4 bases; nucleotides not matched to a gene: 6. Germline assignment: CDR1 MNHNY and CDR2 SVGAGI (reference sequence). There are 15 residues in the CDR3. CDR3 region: CASSYRTGPGTEAFF. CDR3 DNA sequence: TGTGCCAGCAGTTACCGGACAGGGCCGGGCACTGAAGCTTTCTTT.

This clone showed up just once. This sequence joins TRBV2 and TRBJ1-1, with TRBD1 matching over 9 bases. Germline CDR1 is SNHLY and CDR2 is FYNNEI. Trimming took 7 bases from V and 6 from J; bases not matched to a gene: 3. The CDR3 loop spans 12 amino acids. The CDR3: CASMGTGSEAFF. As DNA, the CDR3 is TGTGCCAGCATGGGGACAGGGTCTGAAGCTTTCTTT.